This T cell receptor beta chain emerged from a study of blood T cell repertoires in COVID-19. The method was immunoSEQ multiplex PCR; TCRdb's version includes in-frame clones alone and lacks a portion of them. The sample consists of approximately 190,000 clones, roughly 79% of them appearing once. CDR1 is SGHAT and CDR2 is FQNNGV in the germline V gene. V shed 1 base and J 5 bases; nucleotides not matched to a gene: 7. The CDR3 contains 16 residues. The genes are TRBV11-2 and TRBJ1-5; 8 bases align to TRBD1. The sequence derives from a human donor with acute or convalescent COVID-19. The donor label of this sample is uncertain. The specimen sequenced was peripheral blood. The CDR3 coding sequence is TGTGCCAGCAGCTTAGCGGACAGGGAGGTGGATCAGCCCCAGCATTTT. It is translated as CASSLADREVDQPQHF.